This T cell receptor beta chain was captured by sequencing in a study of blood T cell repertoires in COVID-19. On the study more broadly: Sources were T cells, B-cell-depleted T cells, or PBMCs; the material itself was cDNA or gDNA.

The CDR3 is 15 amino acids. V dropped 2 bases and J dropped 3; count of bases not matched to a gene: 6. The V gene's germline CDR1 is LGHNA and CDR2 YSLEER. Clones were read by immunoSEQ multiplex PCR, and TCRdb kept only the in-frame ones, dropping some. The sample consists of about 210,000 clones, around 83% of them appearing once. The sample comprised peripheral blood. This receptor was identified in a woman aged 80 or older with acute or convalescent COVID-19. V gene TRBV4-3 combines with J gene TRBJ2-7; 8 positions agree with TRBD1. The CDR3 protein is CASSQRPGQGYEQYF. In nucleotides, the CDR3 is TGCGCCAGCAGCCAAAGACCAGGACAGGGCTACGAGCAGTACTTC.